These 29 T cell receptor beta chains originate from one sample sequenced in a study of blood T cell repertoires in COVID-19. The repertoire was sequenced with immunoSEQ multiplex PCR; TCRdb's copy has only in-frame clones and lacks some. Of about 75,000 clones in the sample, 75% to 90% are singletons; the top ten hold about 2.5%. Sample: peripheral blood. Source of these receptors: a human donor in a cohort sampled during active COVID-19.

The genes are TRBV6-5 and TRBJ1-5, with TRBD1 identical over 10 bases. Germline V gene lookup returns CDR1 MNHEY and CDR2 SVGAGI. The CDR3 spans 15 residues. V lost 0 bases to trimming and J lost 9 bases; unmatched junction nucleotides: 5. The CDR3 spells CASSYSGQGGWPQHF. CDR3 nucleotides: TGTGCCAGCAGTTACTCTGGACAGGGGGGCTGGCCCCAGCATTTT.

V is TRBV7-3 and J is TRBJ2-7, with a tentative D call TRBD1 (6 bases). The germline V gene encodes CDR1 SGHTA and CDR2 FQGTGA. Trimming removed 5 bases at V and 6 bases at J, with 14 bases between. The CDR3 loop spans 13 amino acids. The CDR3 DNA is TGTGCCAGCAGCCCCACAGGGCCTCGCGAGCAGTACTTC. Translated, it gives CASSPTGPREQYF.

The genes are TRBV6-2 or TRBV6-3 and TRBJ2-3, with TRBD2 identical over 13 bases. V was clipped by 6 bases and J by 0 bases; unmatched bases: 9. CDR3 length equals 18 residues. Germline V CDR1 and CDR2: MNHEY, SVGEGT. The CDR3 bases are TGTGCCAGCAGCCTGACTAGCGGGGGGCCCTATAGCACAGATACGCAGTATTTT. It is translated as CASSLTSGGPYSTDTQYF.

Only a few counts were recorded for this clone. V is TRBV12-5 and J is TRBJ2-7; 7 bases align to TRBD2. Germline V gene lookup returns CDR1 LGHNT and CDR2 FRNRAP. CDR3 size: 14 residues. J lost 6 bases, V lost 3 bases, and 8 bases had no gene match. DNA for the CDR3: TGTGCTAGTGGTTTCGGGCAGGGAGGGTCCGAGCAGTACTTC. Protein sequence: CASGFGQGGSEQYF.

This rearrangement joins TRBV10-3 to TRBJ2-1; 9 bases fit TRBD2. The CDR3 totals 16 residues. Germline V CDR1 and CDR2: ENHRY, SYGVKD. V lost 6 bases and J lost 4; bases outside the gene matches: 10. CDR3 coding DNA: TGTGCCATCAGCTCGGGACTAGCAGGCTCTTACAATGAGCAGTTCTTC. This codes for CAISSGLAGSYNEQFF.

DNA for the CDR3: TGCAGCCTCTCGGGACAGGGACGCACAGATACGCAGTATTTT. Translating gives CSLSGQGRTDTQYF. V and J are TRBV29-1 and TRBJ2-3; 9 bases fit TRBD1. Trimming at V came to 8 bases and at J to 1 base, leaving 7 bases not matched to a gene. The CDR3 consists of 14 residues. CDR1 and CDR2 (germline): SQVTM, ANQGSEA.

The table lists this clone with many counts. V gene TRBV27 combines with J gene TRBJ2-6; 15 positions agree with TRBD2. CDR3 size: 19 residues. Trimming cost V 8 bases and J 2 bases; bases outside gene matches: 10. Germline loops: CDR1 MNHEY, CDR2 SMNVEV (reference sequence). The DNA of the CDR3 is TGTGCCAGCCGAACCGCCGGGACTAGCGGGAGGACTGGGGCCAACGTCCTGACTTTC. This translates into CASRTAGTSGRTGANVLTF.

This chain joins TRBV18 and TRBJ2-7; TRBD1 matches at 10 bases. The CDR3 consists of 13 residues. Trimming at V came to 4 bases and at J to 4 bases, leaving 1 base not matched to a gene. From germline, CDR1 is KGHSH and CDR2 LQKENI. CDR3 coding DNA: TGTGCCAGCTCACGGACAGGGGGGTACGAGCAGTACTTC. Encoded protein: CASSRTGGYEQYF.

The rearrangement links TRBV5-6 to TRBJ1-1; no reliable D call. The CDR3 consists of 14 residues. Germline-derived CDR1 and CDR2 are SGHDT and YYEEEE. Trimming left V 4 bases short and J 1 base short, with 11 bases between. CDR3 protein: CASSPSGWNTEAFF. The CDR3 DNA follows: TGTGCCAGCAGCCCGTCGGGGTGGAACACTGAAGCTTTCTTT.

The rearrangement joins TRBV30 to TRBJ1-2; 8 bases fit TRBD1. This CDR3 region has 15 residues. V gave up 3 bases and J gave up 8 bases; unmatched junction bases: 14. CDR1 GTSNPN and CDR2 SVGIG come from the germline V gene (reference sequence). The CDR3 spells CAWRPPDRDQGGYTF. CDR3 in DNA: TGTGCCTGGAGGCCCCCGGACAGGGACCAAGGAGGCTACACCTTC.

The CDR3 loop is CASSLGRVETQYF. Written as DNA, the CDR3 is TGTGCCAGCAGCTTGGGCAGGGTGGAGACCCAGTACTTC. The chain uses TRBV5-4 and TRBJ2-5; a possible D gene is TRBD1 (5 bases). This CDR3 contains 13 residues. Germline V gene sequence: CDR1 SGHNT, CDR2 YYREEE (reference sequence). The V and J ends lost 0 bases and 5 bases respectively, with 8 bases between them.

The table lists this clone with a few counts. This chain connects TRBV15 to TRBJ2-3; D may be TRBD2 (5 bases). This CDR3 contains 16 residues. CDR1 LNHNV and CDR2 YYDKDF come from the germline V gene (reference sequence). Trimming took off 0 bases at V and 1 base at J, with 11 bases between the two ends. CDR3 protein: CATSRDEGWGTDTQYF. The DNA for the CDR3 is TGTGCCACCAGCAGAGATGAGGGTTGGGGCACAGATACGCAGTATTTT.

V usage is TRBV28 and J usage is TRBJ2-7; 11 bases agree with TRBD1. Germline lookup yields CDR1 MDHEN and CDR2 SYDVKM. With 2 bases clipped from V and 6 bases from J, the junction kept 6 bases outside the gene matches. The CDR3 is 15 residues long. CDR3 sequence (DNA): TGTGCCAGCAGTTTAACGGACAGGGGGCTGGGCGAGCAGTACTTC. Amino acid sequence: CASSLTDRGLGEQYF.

The chain joins TRBV24-1 to TRBJ1-6; D is unresolved. V was cut by 4 bases and J by 7 bases, with 10 bases left in between. CDR3 length: 14 amino acids. The V gene's germline CDR1 is KGHDR and CDR2 SFDVKD. This CDR3 reads CATSESGVNSPLHF. In nucleotides, the CDR3 is TGTGCCACCAGTGAATCGGGAGTCAATTCACCCCTCCACTTT.

The V call is TRBV28, the J call TRBJ2-7; TRBD2 matches at 11 bases. There are 18 residues in the CDR3. Germline V gene sequence: CDR1 MDHEN, CDR2 SYDVKM. J gave up 5 bases and V 6 bases, and 18 bases lay outside the gene matches. The CDR3 loop reads CASRVHPSLLTSGDEQYF. The DNA for the CDR3 is TGTGCCAGCAGAGTACACCCGTCCTTGCTGACTAGCGGGGACGAGCAGTACTTC. Together with reference TRBV28 and TRBJ2-7, the CDR3 gives the full variable domain: DVKVTQSSRYLVKRTGEKVFLECVQDMDHENMFWYRQDPGLGLRLIYFSYDVKMKEKGDIPEGYSVSREKKERFSLILESASTNQTSMYLCASRVHPSLLTSGDEQYFGPGTRLTVT.

The J gene is TRBJ2-5, the V gene TRBV4-3; D perhaps matches TRBD2 (6 bases). This CDR3 is built from 16 residues. Per germline, CDR1 LGHNA and CDR2 YSLEER. Trimming left V 1 base short and J 2 bases short, with 14 bases between. The CDR3 region has the DNA TGCGCCAGCAGCCAAGCTCACCTAGCGTTTCAAGAGACCCAGTACTTC. It specifies CASSQAHLAFQETQYF.

The sample holds one count of this clone. V is TRBV2 and J is TRBJ2-3; a possible D gene is TRBD2 (6 bases). Germline V lookup: CDR1 SNHLY, CDR2 FYNNEI. The CDR3 totals 15 residues. Trimming cost V 6 bases and J 0 bases, with 13 bases left between them. The CDR3 spells CASSLSGTSTDTQYF. The DNA of the CDR3 is TGTGCCAGCAGCTTGTCAGGGACTAGCACAGATACGCAGTATTTT.

V usage is TRBV21-1 and J usage is TRBJ2-5; the table names TRBD1, a call not compared with the DNA. TRBV21-1 is given as a pseudogene. The CDR3 totals 17 residues. This chain's CDR3 is CASSKGGTGSVRKTQYF. CDR3 DNA: TGTGCCAGCAGCAAAGGGGGGACAGGTTCGGTTAGGAAGACCCAGTACTTC.

The chain uses TRBV6-5 and TRBJ2-6, with 14 bases aligning to TRBD2. The V gene end was trimmed by 6 bases and the J gene end by 13 bases; junction bases not matched to a gene: 8. Germline V gene lookup returns CDR1 MNHEY and CDR2 SVGAGI. The CDR3 consists of 15 residues. For the CDR3, the DNA is TGTGCCAGCAGCAGACTAGCGGGAGGGCCGGGTGTCCTGACTTTC. Amino acids: CASSRLAGGPGVLTF.

V is TRBV6-2 or TRBV6-3 and J is TRBJ1-4, with no clear D. The CDR3 has 15 amino acids. Trimming stripped 1 base from V and 5 bases from J, with 11 bases between. Germline CDR1 is MNHEY and CDR2 is SVGEGT. The CDR3 DNA reads as TGTGCCAGCAGTTACTTCGGAGGAGTCAATGAAAAACTGTTTTTT. Amino acid sequence: CASSYFGGVNEKLFF.

In DNA form, the CDR3 reads TGTGCCAGCAGCGGGGGCCCAAACTCTGGAAACACCATATATTTT. Translated: CASSGGPNSGNTIYF. The rearrangement joins TRBV5-4 to TRBJ1-3, with D tentatively TRBD1 (6 bases). Trimming took off 4 bases at V and 0 bases at J, with 11 bases between the two ends. CDR1 and CDR2 from the germline V gene are SGHNT and YYREEE (reference sequence). CDR3 length: 15 residues.

The chain joins TRBV6-2 or TRBV6-3 to TRBJ2-5, with 10 bases aligning to TRBD2. The CDR3 consists of 16 residues. V dropped 5 bases and J dropped 0; count of bases not matched to a gene: 6. CDR1 and CDR2 (germline): MNHEY, SVGEGT. The CDR3 nucleotides read TGTGCCAGCAGTCGAACTAGCGGGGTGTACCAAGAGACCCAGTACTTC. This encodes CASSRTSGVYQETQYF.

V gene TRBV5-4 combines with J gene TRBJ2-2; the D gene is possibly TRBD2 (7 bases). This CDR3 region has 17 residues. Between the trimmed V and J ends, which lost 4 bases and 5 bases, there was a span of 21 bases. The germline gives CDR1 SGHNT, CDR2 YYREEE (reference sequence). The CDR3 coding sequence is TGTGCCAGCAGCGACGTTTGGACGGGGGGCCGGACCGGGGAGCTGTTTTTT. Amino acids: CASSDVWTGGRTGELFF.

The chain employs TRBV10-2 and TRBJ1-4; 8 bases fit TRBD1. Trimming took 1 base from V and 5 from J; bases not matched to a gene: 6. CDR1 is WSHSY and CDR2 is SAAADI in the germline V gene. This CDR3 spans 16 amino acids. In DNA form, the CDR3 reads TGCGCCAGCAGTGAGTTCGGACAGGGCGTAAATGAAAAACTGTTTTTT. It translates to CASSEFGQGVNEKLFF.

The gene calls are TRBV6-6 and TRBJ2-1, with D hard to call. V gave up 0 bases and J gave up 0 bases, with 9 bases separating them. This CDR3 has 16 amino acids. Germline CDR1 is MNHNY and CDR2 is SVGAGI (reference sequence). For the CDR3, the DNA is TGTGCCAGCAGTTACTCGGCCTGGAGCTCCTACAATGAGCAGTTCTTC. This encodes CASSYSAWSSYNEQFF.

The chain joins TRBV29-1 to TRBJ1-2; 8 positions match TRBD1. Per the germline V gene, CDR1 is SQVTM and CDR2 is ANQGSEA. This CDR3 is built from 13 residues. The V and J ends lost 4 bases and 5 bases, in that order; junction bases with no gene match: 6. The CDR3 protein is CSVGVGQEYGYTF. DNA of the CDR3: TGCAGCGTTGGGGTGGGACAGGAGTATGGCTACACCTTC.

This rearrangement joins TRBV5-4 to TRBJ2-7, with 8 bases identical to TRBD2. The CDR3 sequence is 15 residues long. The V segment lost 4 bases and the J segment 3 bases; nucleotides outside the gene matches: 9. Germline CDR1 reads SGHNT; CDR2 reads YYREEE (reference sequence). The chain's CDR3 is CASSTDPSGLYEQYF. Written as DNA, the CDR3 is TGTGCCAGCAGCACGGACCCTAGCGGGCTCTACGAGCAGTACTTC.

The chain is built from TRBV7-9 and TRBJ1-1; D is possibly TRBD1 (5 bases). The CDR3 consists of 14 residues. V was trimmed by 5 bases and J by 6 bases, leaving 16 bases between them. Germline V gene lookup returns CDR1 SEHNR and CDR2 FQNEAQ (reference sequence). CDR3 in amino acids: CASSPGQGLSEAFF. The CDR3 DNA sequence: TGTGCCAGCAGCCCAGGCCAGGGCCTTTCTGAAGCTTTCTTT.

This rearrangement joins TRBV28 to TRBJ2-5; 8 bases line up with TRBD2. The CDR3 is 16 residues long. V dropped 3 bases and J dropped 5; count of bases not matched to a gene: 11. Germline CDR1 and CDR2: MDHEN and SYDVKM. CDR3 loop: CASSFPPAGVRETQYF. In nucleotides, the CDR3 is TGTGCCAGCAGTTTCCCTCCAGCGGGAGTGAGGGAGACCCAGTACTTC.